The entry below gives a single T cell receptor beta chain sequence along with its context. This clone was counted once. Its antigen has not been determined. No clone much larger than this one lies a single base away; base qualities are absent. Libraries were built with the immunoSEQ multiplex PCR assay. The authors processed their data as follows. A statistical classification framework was built to diagnose cytomegalovirus status from the catalog of TCR beta chain sequences. The table was pulled from immuneACCESS by TCRdb, which kept in-frame rearrangements only. Such tables lose some clones; where checked, under half of the loss comes from unresolved V genes, and the rest has no known cause. V and J calls and clone size are as listed in that table; D and trimming were resolved from the DNA. This sample has 68,000 or so clones in its table, and 95% to 97% of those were observed once. 2% to 2.5% of the sample rests with the top ten.

The sample comes from a study of cytomegalovirus exposure and HLA in healthy donors (dated 2017 in TCRdb). For the wider study: According to a later analysis, the 120 validation repertoires were produced on the same platform as the 666 repertoires of the first cohort. The aim of the study was to test whether cataloging public T cell receptors could identify signatures of past pathogen exposure. Along with the approximately 620-subject first cohort, a separate validation cohort of roughly 110 different subjects was used. High-throughput TCR immunosequencing, statistical association of individual TCRs with disease status, and machine learning were combined to predict cytomegalovirus infection status. What the work shows at the level of the full study, not this receptor alone: A total of 164 TCR beta chains were listed by the study as associated with cytomegalovirus. In a later analysis, TCRs clustered in the first cohort were found to also tend to co-occur in the approximately 110 validation repertoires, with 90% to 95% of cluster scores above 0. The validation cohort had no HLA typing available for a later analysis, so co-occurrence within that cohort was assessed over all 130 or so repertoires. The authors suggested that the approach could potentially be generalized to other disease states and immunological phenotypes. A few of the identified cytomegalovirus-associated TCR beta chains were confirmed in vitro to be specific for cytomegalovirus antigens. Cytomegalovirus status was reported to be diagnosed by the classifier with high specificity and sensitivity in both the original and validation cohorts. While some public TCRs were present in many individuals, most TCR sequences turned up only very rarely across donors.

The donors belonged to the validation cohort of 90 to 150 subjects, which was separate from the approximately 660-subject first cohort. Sequencing was performed on PBMCs. The receptor's source is a man between 18 and 29 years old in good health and CMV-seronegative.

The DNA reads as follows: TGTGCCAGCGGCCAGGGTAGTGAAAAACTGTTTTTT. It encodes CASGQGSEKLFF. The rearrangement joined TRBV2 to TRBJ1-4; possibly the D gene is TRBD1, per 5 matching bases. The germline ends are 11 bases apart after V is trimmed by 8 bases and J by 7 bases. CDR3 length: 12 amino acids, cysteine to phenylalanine. The sequence is cut down to CDR3 DNA, 36 bases in frame from base 1. Sequences SNHLY (CDR1) and FYNNEI (CDR2) are obtained from the germline V gene.